A single sample gave rise to the 25 T cell receptor beta chains below, sequenced in a study of cytomegalovirus exposure and HLA in healthy donors. In the PCR, 60 Vbeta and 13 Jbeta primers were used. Some clones are missing from TCRdb's copy, which holds only in-frame ones; the method was immunoSEQ multiplex PCR. The sample yields around 200,000 clones, almost 85% seen once. The sample comprised PBMCs. The origin of the receptors is a woman aged 45-60 years in good health and CMV-seronegative.

The rearrangement uses TRBV5-5 and TRBJ2-7, with TRBD2 as a possible D gene (7 bases). The germline V gene has CDR1 SGHKS and CDR2 YYEKEE (reference sequence). The CDR3 spans 16 residues. Trimming removed 0 bases at V and 2 bases at J, with 15 bases between. The CDR3 reads CASSLGGGRATYEQYF. The CDR3, as DNA: TGTGCCAGCAGCTTGGGGGGGGGCAGGGCAACCTACGAGCAGTACTTC.

This chain connects TRBV12-5 to TRBJ2-5, with 7 bases fitting TRBD1. The V gene end was trimmed by 1 base and the J gene end by 0 bases; junction bases not matched to a gene: 11. The CDR3 consists of 18 residues. CDR1 is LGHNT, CDR2 FRNRAP, per germline. The CDR3 region has the DNA TGTGCTAGTGGTTTGGAGAAGGTAGCACAGGGGAACCAAGAGACCCAGTACTTC. This encodes CASGLEKVAQGNQETQYF. The whole variable domain, filled in from reference TRBV12-5 and TRBJ2-5, reads DARVTQTPRHKVTEMGQEVTMRCQPILGHNTVFWYRQTMMQGLELLAYFRNRAPLDDSGMPKDRFSAEMPDATLATLKIQPSEPRDSAVYFCASGLEKVAQGNQETQYFGPGTRLLVL.

V is TRBV2 and J is TRBJ1-1, with 7 bases lining up with TRBD1. This CDR3 has 14 residues. Germline V gene lookup returns CDR1 SNHLY and CDR2 FYNNEI. Losses at the gene ends were 1 base for V and 3 bases for J; bases not matched to a gene: 2. The CDR3 loop reads CASSEDRGDTEAFF. The CDR3, as DNA: TGTGCCAGCAGTGAAGACAGGGGTGACACTGAAGCTTTCTTT. Together with reference TRBV2 and TRBJ1-1, the CDR3 gives the full variable domain: EPEVTQTPSHQVTQMGQEVILRCVPISNHLYFYWYRQILGQKVEFLVSFYNNEISEKSEIFDDQFSVERPDGSNFTLKIRSTKLEDSAMYFCASSEDRGDTEAFFGQGTRLTVV.

V and J are TRBV6-1 and TRBJ1-5; D unresolved. Deletions cut 8 bases from V and 3 bases from J, with 11 bases between. This CDR3 spans 13 amino acids. Germline V gene data show CDR1 as MNHNS and CDR2 as SASEGT. CDR3 in amino acids: CASRGSNNQPQHF. CDR3 in DNA: TGTGCCAGCCGTGGCAGTAACAATCAGCCCCAGCATTTT.

V and J are TRBV28 and TRBJ1-2, with D perhaps TRBD1 (6 bases). Germline CDR1 is MDHEN and CDR2 is SYDVKM. V lost 8 bases, J lost 7 bases, and 14 bases lay in between. The CDR3 contains 12 residues. This CDR3 is CASRRDITGYTF. The CDR3 DNA reads as TGTGCCAGCCGACGGGACATAACTGGCTACACCTTC.

The V call is TRBV28, the J call TRBJ1-5; D not certain. Trimming removed 4 bases from V and 5 bases from J, with 6 bases in between. The CDR3 extends over 12 amino acids. The germline gives CDR1 MDHEN, CDR2 SYDVKM. In DNA form, the CDR3 reads TGTGCCAGCAGTTCCCTATATCAGCCCCAGCATTTT. Translation gives CASSSLYQPQHF.

The V gene is TRBV27, the J gene TRBJ2-1, with 8 positions matching TRBD2. The CDR3 sequence is 15 residues long. The V and J ends lost 4 bases and 5 bases, in that order; junction bases with no gene match: 7. Germline CDR1 MNHEY, CDR2 SMNVEV (reference sequence). The CDR3 spells CASSSSGSSHNEQFF. The CDR3 DNA reads as TGTGCCAGCAGTTCAAGCGGGAGTAGCCACAATGAGCAGTTCTTC.

The V gene is TRBV9, the J gene TRBJ2-2; 7 bases are shared with TRBD2. The germline V gene encodes CDR1 SGDLS and CDR2 YYNGEE. The V segment lost 2 bases and the J segment 4 bases; nucleotides outside the gene matches: 8. CDR3 length equals 16 residues. CDR3 nucleotide sequence: TGTGCCAGCAGCGTGAATTGGGGGAGGGCCACCGGGGAGCTGTTTTTT. Encoded protein: CASSVNWGRATGELFF.

J is TRBJ1-2 and V is TRBV27, with a possible D match to TRBD1 (5 bases). Between the trimmed V and J ends, which lost 6 bases and 1 base, there was a span of 6 bases. Germline V lookup: CDR1 MNHEY, CDR2 SMNVEV (reference sequence). The CDR3 contains 12 residues. In DNA, the CDR3 is TGTGCCAGCAGGGGGCGTAACTATGGCTACACCTTC. Protein: CASRGRNYGYTF.

The V and J genes are TRBV7-9 and TRBJ2-1; 7 positions match TRBD1. This CDR3 contains 15 residues. V was clipped by 5 bases and J by 3 bases; unmatched bases: 7. Looked up from germline, CDR1 is SEHNR and CDR2 is FQNEAQ (reference sequence). The CDR3 bases are TGTGCCAGCAGCCCCGACAGGGCCTACTACAATGAGCAGTTCTTC. Protein: CASSPDRAYYNEQFF.

This chain joins TRBV6-6 and TRBJ2-7; 7 bases agree with TRBD1. Germline CDR1 MNHNY, CDR2 SVGAGI (reference sequence). V lost 1 base and J lost 3; bases outside the gene matches: 3. The CDR3 spans 14 residues. CDR3: CASSYLGQFYEQYF. As DNA, the CDR3 is TGTGCCAGCAGTTACTTGGGACAGTTCTACGAGCAGTACTTC.

A single count supports this clone. J is TRBJ1-5 and V is TRBV11-2; TRBD1 matches at 10 bases. The V and J ends lost 6 bases and 3 bases, in that order; junction bases with no gene match: 5. Germline V gene sequence: CDR1 SGHAT, CDR2 FQNNGV. This CDR3 is 15 amino acids long. Written as DNA, the CDR3 is TGTGCCAGCAGTCAGGACAGGGGGACCAATCAGCCCCAGCATTTT. Its translation: CASSQDRGTNQPQHF.

Comment on this clone: The junction and the germline gene differ at one end; a read error may be behind it. Additional DNA sequences in this sample encode the identical CDR3. This sequence joins TRBV27 and TRBJ2-2, with a weak D call TRBD2 (5 bases). Germline CDR1 reads MNHEY; CDR2 reads SMNVEV (reference sequence). CDR3 size: 13 residues. CDR3: CASSLWGAGELFF. CDR3 in DNA: TGCGCCAGCAGTTTATGGGGAGCCGGGGAGCTGTTTTTT.

The rearrangement joins TRBV4-1 to TRBJ2-7, with unresolved D. The V end was cut by 3 bases, the J end by 1 base, with 10 bases between. The CDR3 is 14 amino acids. Germline loops: CDR1 MGHRA, CDR2 YSYEKL. The CDR3 DNA reads as TGCGCCAGCAGCCATAGAGAGGAGTCCTACGAGCAGTACTTC. This codes for CASSHREESYEQYF.

This clone has only one observation. CDR3 sequence reads: CASGFDRGTYNEQFF. In DNA form, the CDR3 reads TGTGCTAGTGGTTTCGACAGGGGGACCTACAATGAGCAGTTCTTC. This chain uses TRBV12-5 with TRBJ2-1, with 9 positions matching TRBD1. Germline loops: CDR1 LGHNT, CDR2 FRNRAP. V gave up 3 bases and J gave up 2 bases; unmatched junction bases: 2. The CDR3 is 15 residues long. The variable domain in full, completed from reference TRBV12-5 and TRBJ2-1, reads DARVTQTPRHKVTEMGQEVTMRCQPILGHNTVFWYRQTMMQGLELLAYFRNRAPLDDSGMPKDRFSAEMPDATLATLKIQPSEPRDSAVYFCASGFDRGTYNEQFFGPGTRLTVL.

The rearrangement links TRBV18 to TRBJ2-1, with 8 bases aligning to TRBD1. This CDR3 contains 15 residues. Germline V gene data show CDR1 as KGHSH and CDR2 as LQKENI. After removal of 7 bases from V and 4 bases from J, the junction contained 9 bases not matched to a gene. The CDR3 coding sequence is TGTGCCAGCTTCACCGGCCAGGGGGCTTACAATGAGCAGTTCTTC. Translating gives CASFTGQGAYNEQFF.

The V and J genes are TRBV30 and TRBJ1-1; D gene unclear. Germline-derived CDR1 and CDR2 are GTSNPN and SVGIG (reference sequence). Trimming took off 2 bases at V and 0 bases at J, with 7 bases between the two ends. The CDR3 is made up of 13 amino acids. The CDR3 DNA sequence: TGTGCCTGGAGTCGGGGAATGAACACTGAAGCTTTCTTT. This translates into CAWSRGMNTEAFF.

This chain joins TRBV9 and TRBJ2-4, with 8 bases fitting TRBD2. This CDR3 is 22 amino acids long. CDR1 is SGDLS, CDR2 YYNGEE, per germline. V was clipped by 0 bases and J by 0 bases; unmatched bases: 20. Written as DNA, the CDR3 is TGTGCCAGCAGCGTAGGTACCGGGGCGTGGGGTAGCGGGATTCTAGCCAAAAACATTCAGTACTTC. Translated: CASSVGTGAWGSGILAKNIQYF. Full variable domain (missing parts from reference TRBV9 and TRBJ2-4): DSGVTQTPKHLITATGQRVTLRCSPRSGDLSVYWYQQSLDQGLQFLIQYYNGEERAKGNILERFSAQQFPDLHSELNLSSLELGDSALYFCASSVGTGAWGSGILAKNIQYFGAGTRLSVL.

Here the CDR3 reads CASSHGTRGNEQFF. The CDR3 region has the DNA TGCGCCAGCAGCCATGGAACTCGCGGAAATGAGCAGTTCTTC. The genes are TRBV4-3 and TRBJ2-1; D not certain. The V end was cut by 3 bases, the J end by 7 bases, with 13 bases between. The CDR3 totals 14 residues. Looked up from germline, CDR1 is LGHNA and CDR2 is YSLEER.

This rearrangement joins TRBV19 to TRBJ2-2; D gene unclear. CDR1 and CDR2 from the germline V gene are LNHDA and SQIVND (reference sequence). Deletions cut 0 bases from V and 4 bases from J, with 12 bases between. The CDR3 has 16 residues. The CDR3 DNA reads as TGTGCCAGTAGTATAGATTCCCGAAGGAGCACCGGGGAGCTGTTTTTT. Residues: CASSIDSRRSTGELFF.

The chain couples TRBV7-9 to TRBJ2-1; 8 bases agree with TRBD2. Germline-derived CDR1 and CDR2 are SEHNR and FQNEAQ (reference sequence). Unmatched junction bases numbered 5, after V lost 3 bases and J lost 4 bases. CDR3 length equals 15 residues. For the CDR3, the DNA is TGTGCCAGCAGCTTTGTCGGGAGGGGGTACAATGAGCAGTTCTTC. It codes for CASSFVGRGYNEQFF.

With regard to this clone: An end of the junction differs from the germline gene, which may be a read error. This chain connects TRBV7-2 to TRBJ2-1; 10 bases map to TRBD2. This CDR3 contains 15 residues. Germline loops: CDR1 SGHTA, CDR2 FQGNSA. Here the CDR3 reads CASSPSGSAYSEQFF. CDR3 in DNA: TGTGCCAGCAGCCCTAGCGGGAGTGCTTACAGTGAGCAGTTCTTC.

The chain has TRBV6-1 and TRBJ1-2; D gene uncertain. CDR1 MNHNS and CDR2 SASEGT come from the germline V gene. The ends were cut back, 0 bases at V and 8 bases at J, with 16 bases in the middle. The CDR3 contains 15 residues. CDR3 DNA sequence: TGTGCCAGCAGTGAAGCGCTTTGGGCCCCGACCGGCTACACCTTC. This sequence encodes CASSEALWAPTGYTF.

V is TRBV6-1 and J is TRBJ1-6, with D possibly matching TRBD1 (6 bases). This CDR3 has 15 amino acids. V dropped 2 bases and J dropped 5 bases, with 10 bases sitting between them. Germline CDR1 reads MNHNS; CDR2 reads SASEGT. The DNA of the CDR3 is TGTGCCAGCAGTGAACAACAGGGCGATAATTCACCCCTCCACTTT. It encodes CASSEQQGDNSPLHF.

The chain couples TRBV7-9 to TRBJ2-1; 9 bases agree with TRBD2. Trimming removed 7 bases from V and 10 bases from J; junction bases left unmatched: 11. The V gene's germline CDR1 is SEHNR and CDR2 FQNEAQ (reference sequence). The CDR3 contains 14 residues. This CDR3 reads CASIGTSIMGEQFF. The CDR3, as DNA: TGTGCCAGCATCGGGACTAGCATTATGGGGGAGCAGTTCTTC.